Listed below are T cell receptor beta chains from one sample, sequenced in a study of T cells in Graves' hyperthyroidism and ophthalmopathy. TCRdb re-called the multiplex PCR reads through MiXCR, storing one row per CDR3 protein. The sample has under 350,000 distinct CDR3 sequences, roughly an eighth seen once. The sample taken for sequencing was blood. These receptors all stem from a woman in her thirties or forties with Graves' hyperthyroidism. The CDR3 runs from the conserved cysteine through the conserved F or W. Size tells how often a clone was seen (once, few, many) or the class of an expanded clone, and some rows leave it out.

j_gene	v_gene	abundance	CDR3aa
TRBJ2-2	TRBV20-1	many	CSASTNRDAGELFF
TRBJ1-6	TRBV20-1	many	CSARVTGLNSPLHF
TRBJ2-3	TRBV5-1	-	CASKDPSTDTQYF
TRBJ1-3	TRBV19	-	CASSTQGNTIYF
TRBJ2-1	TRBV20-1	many	CSARDLSSGSYNEQFF
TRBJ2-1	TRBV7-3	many	CASRATSLYSSYNEQFF
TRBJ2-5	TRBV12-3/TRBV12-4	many	CASSFAGGGETQYF
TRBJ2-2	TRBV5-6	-	CASSLVSGTGELFF
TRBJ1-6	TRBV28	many	CASSSVGGVDSPLHF
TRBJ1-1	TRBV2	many	CASSIHGTGNTEAFF
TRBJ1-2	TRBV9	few	CASRGKNGYTF
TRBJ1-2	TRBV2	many	CASSVGFGTGYTF
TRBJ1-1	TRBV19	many	CASSIDPSMNTEAFF
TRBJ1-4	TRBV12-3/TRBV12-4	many	CASSLDGATNEKLFF
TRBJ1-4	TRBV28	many	CASSVDNEKLFF
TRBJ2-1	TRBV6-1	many	CACSPVSYNEQFF
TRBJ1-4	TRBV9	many	CASNLGQGNEKLFF
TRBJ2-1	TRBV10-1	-	CASSPGGTGAYNEQFF
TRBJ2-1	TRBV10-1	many	CASSVCPSGRTGQFF
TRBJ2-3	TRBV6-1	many	CASSSNTDFTDTQYF
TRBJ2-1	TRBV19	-	CASNSGRRDNEQFF
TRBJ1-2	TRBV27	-	CASSLSPYRGDRCDYGYTF
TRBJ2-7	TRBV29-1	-	CSVGQGAPEQYF
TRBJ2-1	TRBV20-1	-	CSARDLRESPYNEQFF
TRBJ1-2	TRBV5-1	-	CASSPGQVGRIDGTF
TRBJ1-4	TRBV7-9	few	CASSLGKPATNEKLFF
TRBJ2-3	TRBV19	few	CASSKTGRDTQYF
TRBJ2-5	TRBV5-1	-	CASSLPRPVGDTQYF
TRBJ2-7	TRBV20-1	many	CSASGPDYEQYF
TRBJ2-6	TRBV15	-	CATTAGGGGGANVLTF
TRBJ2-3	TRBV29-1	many	CSVLGRMVDTQYF
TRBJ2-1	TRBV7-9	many	CASSGSGSSYNEQFF
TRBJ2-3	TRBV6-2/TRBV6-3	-	CASSPDRITQYF
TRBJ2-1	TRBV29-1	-	CSVEPEQFF
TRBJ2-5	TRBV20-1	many	CSARAFQETQYF
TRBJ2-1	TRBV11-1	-	CASSFGGRSSYNEQFF
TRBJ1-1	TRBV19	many	CASSRGGRVTGTEAFF
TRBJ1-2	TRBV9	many	CASSVGAEVSYGYTF
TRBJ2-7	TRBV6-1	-	CASSERTSSYEQYF
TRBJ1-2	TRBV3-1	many	CASSQSSYGYTF
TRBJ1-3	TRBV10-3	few	CAISIAGNTIYF
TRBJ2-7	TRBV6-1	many	CASSEAASGRFYEQYF
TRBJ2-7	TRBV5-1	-	CASSLASQTYDQYF